Detailed here is one TCR beta chain. Antigen unknown. The data derive from a study of beta chain features in type 1 diabetes. Whole-study findings and limits: For Type 1 diabetes patients, all four CD4+ subsets carried TCRB CDR3s that were moderately but significantly shorter.

Reverse transcribing all isolated RNA meant expressed TCRB transcripts were sequenced. Profiled with immunoSEQ multiplex PCR; TCRdb holds only in-frame clones, not every one. In the table there are under 300,000 clones, about 20% of which are singletons. This CDR3 is 16 amino acids long. Germline V gene data show CDR1 as SGHDT and CDR2 as YYEEEE. Trimming took 2 bases from V and 8 from J, leaving 22 bases between them. The sequence derives from a woman between 35 and 50 years old with type 1 diabetes. Sequencing was carried out using naive CD4+ T cells from blood. The chain combines TRBV5-6 with TRBJ1-2, with D uncertain. This CDR3 is CASSFAPSGTDRGYTF. CDR3 DNA: TGTGCCAGCAGCTTTGCACCGAGCGGAACCGATAGGGGCTACACCTTC.